This T cell receptor beta chain was obtained from a study of cytomegalovirus exposure and HLA in healthy donors. Study-level results: When a later analysis was performed, an Asian-associated ancestry cluster reportedly had fewer N-insertions than the roughly 700-donor mean.

PCR primers comprised 60 Vbeta and 13 Jbeta primers. TCRdb's copy holds only in-frame clones and misses some; the assay was immunoSEQ multiplex PCR. The sample totals some 70,000 clones. Remarks on this clone: Its specificity is unknown.

V was trimmed by 6 bases and J by 3 bases, leaving 6 bases between them. Germline V gene lookup returns CDR1 SEHNR and CDR2 FQNEAQ (reference sequence). CDR3 size: 11 residues. The source of this sequence is a man in his forties in good health and CMV-seronegative. The genes are TRBV7-9 and TRBJ2-7; no definite D call. Sequencing was performed on PBMCs. CDR3 sequence: CASSYNYEQYF. DNA for the CDR3: TGTGCCAGCAGTTACAACTACGAGCAGTACTTC.